This entry describes one TCR beta chain. Its recognized antigen is unknown. No qualities accompany the bases; no much larger clone lies one base away. No therapy was being received by patients at the time of sample collection, although prior treatments had ranged from chemotherapy, radiotherapy, surgery and immunotherapy to none. Thawed cells were enriched for T lymphocytes with a negative-selection kit, adding EpCAM beads for tumor-infiltrating lymphocytes. CD8+CD4-CD45RA- cells were sorted as memory CD8 T cells irrespective of CCR7 expression. Peripheral blood mononuclear cells were isolated by Ficoll-Paque PLUS gradient and cryopreserved before analysis. Populations were sorted to about 99% purity on a FACSAria II, and cell pellets were frozen for TCR sequencing without culture. From about 10,000 to 100,000 sorted cells per subset, genomic DNA was extracted using the DNeasy Blood and Tissue Kit. TCRbeta V-J or V-D-J regions were sequenced and mapped by the immunoSEQ service, with coverage above 10x per sample. The study's own analysis went as follows. The analysis included only productive rearrangements exported from the immunoSEQ Analyzer platform, and clonality was assessed using the 500 most abundant clones. The Morisita-Horn similarity index and the Jaccard index were used to quantify repertoire overlap between populations. In roughly 6 cancer patients, Morisita-Horn similarity was measured between the TCR repertoires of CD8 T-cell subsets. The source is immuneACCESS, and TCRdb retained only in-frame sequences with V and J called. Part of the clones is not carried over; for the studies checked, unresolved V genes explain less than half of this, and the remainder is unexplained. From that table come the V and J calls and clone size; the DNA was used to work out D and trimming. Counted in this sample were approximately 18,000 clones; approximately 90% of them appeared once. The ten largest clones take up 4.3% of the sample.

These data are taken from a study of CD39 and CD103 CD8 tumor-infiltrating T cells (dated by TCRdb to about 2018). About the investigation overall: Repertoire comparisons were shown for an HPV-positive HNSCC, an HPV-negative HNSCC, an ovarian cancer and a melanoma patient. Deep sequencing of TCRbeta CDR3 was used to compare the repertoires of CD8 TIL subsets, defined by CD103 and CD39, with those of peripheral memory CD8 T cells. The paper's findings and limits, for the study overall: Clonotypes from DP TILs were seldom detected in blood or uninvolved lymph node, while clonotypes from DN TILs overlapped to a large extent with peripheral memory CD8 repertoires. DP CD8 TILs appeared more oligoclonal than DN and SP CD8 TILs and blood memory CD8 T cells, with top 30 clonotypes covering about 50-86%.

The CDR3, from cysteine to phenylalanine, totals 13 residues. This entry keeps only the CDR3 DNA: 39 bases, framed from base 1. The junction carries 11 bases between V and J, which are trimmed by 4 bases and 5 bases respectively. CDR1 is given as MGHRA and CDR2 as YSYEKL, both from the germline V gene. The receptor's source is a human donor with head and neck squamous cell carcinoma. The sample was CD8+ T cells sorted from blood. The sample's cell subset or site label, in plain terms: total memory CD8 T cells (CD45RA-CCR7+/-) from blood or uninvolved lymph node. The rearrangement joined TRBV4-1 to TRBJ1-2; possibly the D gene is TRBD1, per 6 matching bases. The CDR3: CASSPERGYGYTF. In nucleotide form, the sequence is TGCGCCAGCAGCCCAGAGAGGGGGTATGGCTACACCTTC.